This is a list of T cell receptor beta chains from one sample in a study of vaccination effects on CD4 cells after COVID-19. These receptors' targets are unknown. Repertoires were generated with immunoSEQ multiplex PCR, while TCRdb's copy carries only in-frame clones and drops some. The sample has 55,000 to 70,000 clones; about four fifths are singletons. The starting material was CD4+ T cells from PBMCs cultured with HCoV-229E spike peptides, obtained before COVID-19 vaccination. Receptors originate from a human donor who received a COVID-19 vaccine. CDR3s include the opening cysteine and the closing phenylalanine or tryptophan. Fields, in order: clone size, J gene, D gene, V gene, CDR3 protein, CDR3 DNA. D genes are given only for firm matches. A row's size may be missing; if present it is once, few, many or a size class.

>-|TRBJ2-3|-|TRBV7-2
CASSLVGTTDTQYF
TGTGCCAGCAGCTTAGTCGGAACCACAGATACGCAGTATTTT
>-|TRBJ1-2|-|TRBV2
CASWIDQDYGYTF
TGTGCCAGCTGGATAGACCAGGACTATGGCTACACCTTC
>once|TRBJ1-1|-|TRBV5-1
CASSLAGGNTEAFF
TGCGCCAGCAGCTTGGCCGGGGGGAACACTGAAGCTTTCTTT
>-|TRBJ2-1|-|TRBV2
CASSERGGPPHNEQFF
TGTGCCAGCAGTGAGCGTGGGGGGCCCCCTCACAATGAGCAGTTCTTC
>-|TRBJ1-5|-|TRBV4-1
CASSHPGTGRGQPQHF
TGCGCCAGCAGCCACCCCGGTACCGGGAGGGGTCAGCCCCAGCATTTT
>-|TRBJ2-5|-|TRBV5-4
CASSFQGQQETQYF
TGTGCCAGCAGCTTTCAGGGTCAACAAGAGACCCAGTACTTC
>-|TRBJ1-6|-|TRBV2
CASMKTGHNSPLHF
TGTGCCAGCATGAAGACAGGTCATAATTCACCCCTCCACTTT
>once|TRBJ1-2|TRBD1|TRBV5-1
CASSRQTGEANYGYTF
TGCGCCAGCAGCCGCCAGACAGGGGAAGCTAACTATGGCTACACCTTC
>-|TRBJ2-5|-|TRBV7-2
CASSPQWYRGETQYF
TGTGCCAGCAGCCCCCAATGGTACCGGGGAGAGACCCAGTACTTC
>-|TRBJ2-1|-|TRBV27
CASSLRKTSYNEQFF
TGTGCCAGCAGTTTGCGGAAAACCTCCTACAATGAGCAGTTCTTC
>-|TRBJ1-2|-|TRBV7-2
CASSLGGAGYGYTF
TGTGCCAGCAGCTTAGGGGGCGCTGGCTATGGCTACACCTTC
>-|TRBJ1-3|-|TRBV24-1
CATSDLQDGNTIYF
TGTGCCACCAGTGATTTACAAGACGGAAACACCATATATTTT
>-|TRBJ2-3|TRBD2|TRBV11-1
CASSVSGGVGDTQYF
TGTGCCAGCAGCGTTAGCGGGGGGGTTGGAGATACGCAGTATTTT
>-|TRBJ1-6|-|TRBV28
CASSGQPYSPLHF
TGTGCCAGCAGTGGACAACCTTATTCACCCCTCCACTTT
>-|TRBJ2-2|-|TRBV5-1
CASSLVAVSNTGELFF
TGCGCCAGCAGCTTGGTTGCAGTCTCGAACACCGGGGAGCTGTTTTTT
>-|TRBJ1-4|TRBD1|TRBV6-6
CASSRGRTGGYEKLFF
TGTGCCAGCAGTCGAGGCCGGACAGGGGGCTATGAAAAACTGTTTTTT
>-|TRBJ1-2|-|TRBV30
CAWRVGPFGYTF
TGTGCCTGGAGGGTAGGGCCGTTTGGCTACACCTTC
>-|TRBJ2-3|-|TRBV18
CASSLRTGTDTQYF
TGTGCCAGCTCACTTAGGACAGGCACAGATACGCAGTATTTT
>-|TRBJ2-1|TRBD1|TRBV5-1
CASSLGRTGNRGAGGEQFF
TGCGCCAGCAGCTTGGGAAGGACAGGGAATCGGGGCGCTGGCGGTGAGCAGTTCTTC
>-|TRBJ1-2|-|TRBV30
CACPSRDNYGYTF
TGTGCCTGTCCATCCAGGGATAACTATGGCTACACCTTC
>-|TRBJ1-2|-|TRBV5-1
CASSLAVYGYTF
TGCGCCAGCAGCTTGGCGGTTTATGGCTACACCTTC
>-|TRBJ2-5|TRBD1|TRBV7-2
CASSFGQGRFWETQYF
TGTGCCAGCAGCTTCGGACAGGGAAGGTTCTGGGAGACCCAGTACTTC
>-|TRBJ1-4|TRBD1|TRBV19
CASSKPGQVEKLFF
TGTGCCAGTAGTAAACCGGGACAGGTCGAAAAACTGTTTTTT
>-|TRBJ2-5|-|TRBV5-1
CASSGGPEETQYF
TGCGCCAGCAGCGGGGGGCCGGAGGAGACCCAGTACTTC
>few|TRBJ1-2|-|TRBV28
CASSKQTDYGYTF
TGTGCCAGCAGCAAGCAGACGGACTATGGCTACACCTTC
>-|TRBJ1-1|-|TRBV28
CASAGGYTEAFF
TGTGCCAGCGCGGGTGGGTACACTGAAGCTTTCTTT
>-|TRBJ1-5|-|TRBV7-8
CASSPRRTGYSNQPQHF
TGTGCCAGCAGCCCGCGCCGGACGGGATATAGCAATCAGCCCCAGCATTTT
>-|TRBJ1-6|TRBD1|TRBV5-1
CASSLVGDRNSPLHF
TGCGCCAGCAGCTTGGTAGGGGACAGGAATTCACCCCTCCACTTT
>-|TRBJ1-1|-|TRBV5-1
CASSLVYRNTEAFF
TGCGCCAGCAGCTTGGTTTACAGGAACACTGAAGCTTTCTTT
>-|TRBJ2-5|-|TRBV6-5
CASSYIGQIQETQYF
TGTGCCAGCAGTTACATCGGCCAGATTCAAGAGACCCAGTACTTC
>once|TRBJ1-2|-|TRBV14
CASSQWGFGYTF
TGTGCCAGCAGCCAATGGGGATTCGGCTACACCTTC
>-|TRBJ1-1|TRBD1|TRBV6-5
CASRAGGEVWYEAFF
TGTGCCAGCAGAGCAGGGGGCGAAGTATGGTATGAAGCTTTCTTT
>-|TRBJ2-5|TRBD1|TRBV2
CASKGQGPSVTQYF
TGTGCCAGCAAAGGACAGGGTCCGTCTGTGACCCAGTACTTC
>-|TRBJ1-3|-|TRBV5-1
CASSPNPLKTGGGNTIYF
TGCGCCAGCAGCCCCAATCCCTTAAAGACAGGCGGTGGAAACACCATATATTTT
>-|TRBJ1-6|TRBD1|TRBV5-6
CASSLGQGGSPLHF
TGTGCCAGCAGCTTGGGACAGGGAGGTTCACCCCTCCACTTT
>-|TRBJ1-1|TRBD1|TRBV7-3
CASSAGQGVSEAFF
TGTGCCAGCAGCGCCGGACAGGGGGTGTCTGAAGCTTTCTTT
>-|TRBJ1-5|-|TRBV7-2
CASSLKDNQPQHF
TGTGCCAGCAGCTTAAAAGATAATCAGCCCCAGCATTTT
>-|TRBJ2-5|TRBD2|TRBV4-2
CASSQDATSGGETQYF
TGTGCCAGCAGCCAAGATGCCACTAGCGGGGGGGAGACCCAGTACTTC
>-|TRBJ1-5|TRBD1|TRBV28
CASRQPGTGVNQPQHF
TGTGCCAGCAGACAACCCGGGACAGGGGTCAATCAGCCCCAGCATTTT
>once|TRBJ2-5|TRBD2|TRBV11-1
CASSFRLAGQETQYF
TGTGCCAGCAGCTTCCGACTAGCGGGACAAGAGACCCAGTACTTC
>-|TRBJ2-1|TRBD2|TRBV28
CASSSPAERGRFKNEQFF
TGTGCCAGCAGTTCCCCGGCCGAGCGGGGGAGATTTAAAAATGAGCAGTTCTTC
>-|TRBJ1-6|-|TRBV6-5
CASSYFSQGSNSPLHF
TGTGCCAGCAGTTACTTTTCACAGGGATCAAATTCACCCCTCCACTTT
>-|TRBJ2-5|TRBD1|TRBV5-1
CASSLEGDRKYF
TGCGCCAGCAGCTTGGAAGGGGACAGAAAGTACTTC
>once|TRBJ1-1|-|TRBV18
CASSPHPGQYAEAFF
TGTGCCAGCTCACCCCACCCAGGGCAGTATGCTGAAGCTTTCTTT
>-|TRBJ2-3|-|TRBV5-4
CASSPPGTSTDTQYF
TGTGCCAGCAGCCCCCCCGGGACTAGCACAGATACGCAGTATTTT
>-|TRBJ2-5|-|TRBV5-1
CASSLAAQETQYF
TGCGCCAGCAGCTTGGCAGCCCAAGAGACCCAGTACTTC
>-|TRBJ1-2|-|TRBV3-1/TRBV3-2
CASTKAGASANYGYTF
TGTGCCAGCACCAAGGCGGGGGCCTCAGCTAACTATGGCTACACCTTC
>-|TRBJ1-2|TRBD1|TRBV7-9
CASSSGQGVGYTF
TGTGCCAGCAGCTCGGGACAGGGGGTCGGCTACACCTTC
>-|TRBJ2-2|TRBD1|TRBV11-3
CASRPTGMNTGELFF
TGTGCCAGCAGACCGACAGGGATGAACACCGGGGAGCTGTTTTTT
>-|TRBJ1-6|-|TRBV2
CASSEMRVNSPLHF
TGTGCCAGCAGTGAAATGCGGGTTAATTCACCCCTCCACTTT
>-|TRBJ2-2|-|TRBV7-2
CASSSLLGQVPTGELFF
TGTGCCAGCAGCTCTCTCCTAGGGCAAGTTCCCACCGGGGAGCTGTTTTTT
>-|TRBJ2-3|-|TRBV7-2
CASSFLGGGTDTQYF
TGTGCCAGCAGCTTCCTCGGGGGAGGCACAGATACGCAGTATTTT
>-|TRBJ1-1|-|TRBV19
CASSIMGTEAFF
TGTGCCAGTAGTATTATGGGGACTGAAGCTTTCTTT
>-|TRBJ1-1|TRBD1|TRBV10-3
CAISPGQGLGTEAFF
TGTGCCATCAGCCCGGGACAGGGATTGGGAACTGAAGCTTTCTTT
>-|TRBJ2-1|TRBD2|TRBV5-1
CASSLLAGTDNEQFF
TGCGCCAGCAGCTTGCTAGCGGGGACAGACAATGAGCAGTTCTTC
>few|TRBJ1-2|-|TRBV7-2
CASSLVSVSGYTF
TGTGCCAGCAGCTTAGTTTCGGTATCGGGCTACACCTTC
>-|TRBJ2-3|TRBD2|TRBV11-2
CASVPRLAGEGTDTQYF
TGTGCCAGCGTTCCACGACTAGCGGGGGAGGGCACAGATACGCAGTATTTT